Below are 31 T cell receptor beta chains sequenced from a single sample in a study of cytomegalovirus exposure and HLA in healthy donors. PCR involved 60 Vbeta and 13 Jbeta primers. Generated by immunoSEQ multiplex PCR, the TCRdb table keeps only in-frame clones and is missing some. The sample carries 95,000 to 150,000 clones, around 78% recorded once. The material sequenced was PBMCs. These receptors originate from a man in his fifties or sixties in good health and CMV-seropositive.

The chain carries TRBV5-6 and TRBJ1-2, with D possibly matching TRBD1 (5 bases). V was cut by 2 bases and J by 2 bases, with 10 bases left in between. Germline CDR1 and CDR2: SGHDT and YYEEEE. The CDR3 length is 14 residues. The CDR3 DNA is TGTGCCAGCAGCTTCAACAGGTTGAACTATGGCTACACCTTC. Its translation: CASSFNRLNYGYTF.

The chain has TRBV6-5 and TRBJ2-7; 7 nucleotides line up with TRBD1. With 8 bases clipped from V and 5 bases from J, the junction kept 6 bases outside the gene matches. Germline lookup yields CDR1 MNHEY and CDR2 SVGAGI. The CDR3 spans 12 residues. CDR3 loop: CASSQGRNEQYF. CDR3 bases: TGTGCCAGCTCACAGGGGCGAAACGAGCAGTACTTC.

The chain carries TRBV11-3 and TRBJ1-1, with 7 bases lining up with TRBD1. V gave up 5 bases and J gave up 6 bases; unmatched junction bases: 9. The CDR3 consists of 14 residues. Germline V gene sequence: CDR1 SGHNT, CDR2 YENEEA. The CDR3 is CASSPDPGGSEAFF. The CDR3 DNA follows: TGTGCCAGCAGCCCGGACCCAGGGGGTTCTGAAGCTTTCTTT. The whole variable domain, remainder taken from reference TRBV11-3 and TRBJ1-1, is EAGVVQSPRYKIIEKKQPVAFWCNPISGHNTLYWYLQNLGQGPELLIRYENEEAVDDSQLPKDRFSAERLKGVDSTLKIQPAELGDSAVYLCASSPDPGGSEAFFGQGTRLTVV.

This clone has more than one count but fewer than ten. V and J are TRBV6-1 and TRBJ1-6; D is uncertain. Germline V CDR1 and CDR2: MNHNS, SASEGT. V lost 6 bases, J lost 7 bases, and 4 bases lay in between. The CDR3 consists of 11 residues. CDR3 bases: TGTGCCAGCAGCCTAAATTCACCCCTCCACTTT. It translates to CASSLNSPLHF.

CDR3 region: CASSPQGSTDTQYF. The CDR3 DNA sequence: TGTGCCAGCAGCCCGCAGGGCTCCACAGATACGCAGTATTTT. The rearrangement uses TRBV7-3 and TRBJ2-3, with D possibly being TRBD1 (5 bases). The CDR3 covers 14 residues. The ends were cut back, 5 bases at V and 2 bases at J, with 11 bases in the middle. Germline assignment: CDR1 SGHTA and CDR2 FQGTGA.

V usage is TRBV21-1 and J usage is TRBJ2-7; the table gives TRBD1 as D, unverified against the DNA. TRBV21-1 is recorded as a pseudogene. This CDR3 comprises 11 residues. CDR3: CASSKPGEQYF. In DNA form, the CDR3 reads TGTGCCAGCAGCAAACCAGGCGAGCAGTACTTC.

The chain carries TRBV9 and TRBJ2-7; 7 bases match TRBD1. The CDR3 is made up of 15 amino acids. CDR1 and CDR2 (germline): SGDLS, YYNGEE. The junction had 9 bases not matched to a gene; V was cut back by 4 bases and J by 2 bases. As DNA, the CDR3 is TGTGCCAGCAGCCCAGGGGGACAGCAGACCTACGAGCAGTACTTC. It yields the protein CASSPGGQQTYEQYF. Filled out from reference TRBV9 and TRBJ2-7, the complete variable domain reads DSGVTQTPKHLITATGQRVTLRCSPRSGDLSVYWYQQSLDQGLQFLIQYYNGEERAKGNILERFSAQQFPDLHSELNLSSLELGDSALYFCASSPGGQQTYEQYFGPGTRLTVT.

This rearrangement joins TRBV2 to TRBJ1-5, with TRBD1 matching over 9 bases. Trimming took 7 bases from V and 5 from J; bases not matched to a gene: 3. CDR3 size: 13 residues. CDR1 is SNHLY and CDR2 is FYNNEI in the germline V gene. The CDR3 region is CASIRDRDQPQHF. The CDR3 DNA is TGTGCCAGCATCCGGGACAGGGATCAGCCCCAGCATTTT. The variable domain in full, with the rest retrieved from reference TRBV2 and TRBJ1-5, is EPEVTQTPSHQVTQMGQEVILRCVPISNHLYFYWYRQILGQKVEFLVSFYNNEISEKSEIFDDQFSVERPDGSNFTLKIRSTKLEDSAMYFCASIRDRDQPQHFGDGTRLSIL.

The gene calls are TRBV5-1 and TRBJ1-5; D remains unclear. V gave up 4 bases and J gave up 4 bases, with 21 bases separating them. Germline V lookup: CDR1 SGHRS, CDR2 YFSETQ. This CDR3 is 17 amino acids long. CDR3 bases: TGCGCCAGCAGCCAACTTCAAACAGAAGACAAGAATCAGCCCCAGCATTTT. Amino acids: CASSQLQTEDKNQPQHF.

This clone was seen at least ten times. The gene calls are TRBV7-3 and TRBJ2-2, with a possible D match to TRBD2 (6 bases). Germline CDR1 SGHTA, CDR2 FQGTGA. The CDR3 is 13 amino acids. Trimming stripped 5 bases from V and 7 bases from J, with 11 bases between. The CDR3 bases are TGTGCCAGCAGCCCCGTGGGGGGCGGGGAGCTGTTTTTT. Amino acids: CASSPVGGGELFF.

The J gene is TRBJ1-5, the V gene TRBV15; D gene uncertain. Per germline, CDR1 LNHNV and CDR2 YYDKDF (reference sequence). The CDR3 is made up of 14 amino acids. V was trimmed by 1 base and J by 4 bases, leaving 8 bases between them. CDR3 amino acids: CATSRGRTNQPQHF. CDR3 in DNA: TGTGCCACCAGCAGAGGACGGACTAATCAGCCCCAGCATTTT.

CDR3 protein: CASSHSGSGGNEQFF. The CDR3 region has the DNA TGTGCCAGCAGCCACTCAGGTAGCGGGGGAAATGAGCAGTTCTTC. This chain connects TRBV7-6 to TRBJ2-1, with 9 bases matching TRBD2. Germline V gene sequence: CDR1 SGHVS, CDR2 FNYEAQ. V lost 5 bases and J lost 7; bases outside the gene matches: 9. This CDR3 is 15 amino acids long.

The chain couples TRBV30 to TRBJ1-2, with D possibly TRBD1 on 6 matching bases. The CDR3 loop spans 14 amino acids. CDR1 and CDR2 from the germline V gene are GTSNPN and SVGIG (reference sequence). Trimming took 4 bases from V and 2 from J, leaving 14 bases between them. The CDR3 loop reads CAWKAGAQNYGYTF. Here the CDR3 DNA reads TGTGCCTGGAAGGCAGGGGCGCAGAACTATGGCTACACCTTC. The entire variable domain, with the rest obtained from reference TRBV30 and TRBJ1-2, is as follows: SQTIHQWPATLVQPVGSPLSLECTVEGTSNPNLYWYRQAAGRGLQLLFYSVGIGQISSEVPQNLSASRPQDRQFILSSKKLLLSDSGFYLCAWKAGAQNYGYTFGSGTRLTVV.

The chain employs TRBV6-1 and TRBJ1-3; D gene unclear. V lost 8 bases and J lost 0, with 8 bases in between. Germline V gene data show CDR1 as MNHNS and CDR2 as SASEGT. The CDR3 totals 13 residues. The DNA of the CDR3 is TGTGCCAGCTCGGTGATCTCTGGAAACACCATATATTTT. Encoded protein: CASSVISGNTIYF.

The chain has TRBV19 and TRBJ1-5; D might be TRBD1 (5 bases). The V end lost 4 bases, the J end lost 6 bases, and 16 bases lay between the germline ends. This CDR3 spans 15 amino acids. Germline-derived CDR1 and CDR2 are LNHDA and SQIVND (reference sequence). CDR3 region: CASSSHGRVGQPQHF. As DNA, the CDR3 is TGTGCCAGTAGTAGCCATGGCAGGGTCGGTCAGCCCCAGCATTTT.

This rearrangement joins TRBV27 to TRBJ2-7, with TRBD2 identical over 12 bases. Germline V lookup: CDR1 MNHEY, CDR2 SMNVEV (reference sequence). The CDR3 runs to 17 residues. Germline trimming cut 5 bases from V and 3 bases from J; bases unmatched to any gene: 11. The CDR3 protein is CASSQILPSGGVYEQYF. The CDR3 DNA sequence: TGTGCCAGCAGTCAGATCTTGCCTAGCGGGGGGGTCTACGAGCAGTACTTC.

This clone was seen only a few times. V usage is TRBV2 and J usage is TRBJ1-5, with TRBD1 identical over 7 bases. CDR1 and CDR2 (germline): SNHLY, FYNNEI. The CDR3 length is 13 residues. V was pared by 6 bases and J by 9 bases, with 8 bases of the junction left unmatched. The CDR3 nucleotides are TGTGCCAGCAGGGACAGGTTCCTACGGCCCCAGCATTTT. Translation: CASRDRFLRPQHF.

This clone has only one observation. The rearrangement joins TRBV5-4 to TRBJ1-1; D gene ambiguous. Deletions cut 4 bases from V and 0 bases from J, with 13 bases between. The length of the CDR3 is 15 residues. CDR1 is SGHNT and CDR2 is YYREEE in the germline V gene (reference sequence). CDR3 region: CASSPRERMNTEAFF. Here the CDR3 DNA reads TGTGCCAGCAGCCCCCGGGAGAGAATGAACACTGAAGCTTTCTTT.

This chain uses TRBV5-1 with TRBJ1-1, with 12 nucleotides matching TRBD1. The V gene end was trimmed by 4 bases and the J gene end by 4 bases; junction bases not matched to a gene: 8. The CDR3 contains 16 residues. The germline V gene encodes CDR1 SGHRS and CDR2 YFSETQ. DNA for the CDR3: TGCGCCAGCAGCACAGGGACAGGGGGCAAGGTCACTGAAGCTTTCTTT. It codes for CASSTGTGGKVTEAFF.

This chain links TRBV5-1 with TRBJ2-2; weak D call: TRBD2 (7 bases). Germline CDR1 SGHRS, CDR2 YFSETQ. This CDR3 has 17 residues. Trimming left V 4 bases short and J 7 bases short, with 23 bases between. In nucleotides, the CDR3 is TGCGCCAGCAGCCCTAACGGCGGGGGCCTCAGTGGCGGGGAGCTGTTTTTT. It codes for CASSPNGGGLSGGELFF.

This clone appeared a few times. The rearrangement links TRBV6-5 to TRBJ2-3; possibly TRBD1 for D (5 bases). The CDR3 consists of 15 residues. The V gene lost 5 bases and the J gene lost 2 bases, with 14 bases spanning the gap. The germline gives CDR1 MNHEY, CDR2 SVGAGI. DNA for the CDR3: TGTGCCAGCAGTCTAACAGGTGCCCTCACAGATACGCAGTATTTT. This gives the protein CASSLTGALTDTQYF.

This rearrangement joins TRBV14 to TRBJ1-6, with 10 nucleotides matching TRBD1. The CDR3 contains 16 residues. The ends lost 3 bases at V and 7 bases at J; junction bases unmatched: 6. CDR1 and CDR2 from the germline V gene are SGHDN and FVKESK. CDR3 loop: CASSQKDRGWNSPLHF. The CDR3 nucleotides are TGTGCCAGCAGCCAGAAGGACAGGGGGTGGAATTCACCCCTCCACTTT. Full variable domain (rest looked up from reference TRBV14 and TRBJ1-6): EAGVTQFPSHSVIEKGQTVTLRCDPISGHDNLYWYRRVMGKEIKFLLHFVKESKQDESGMPNNRFLAERTGGTYSTLKVQPAELEDSGVYFCASSQKDRGWNSPLHFGNGTRLTVT.

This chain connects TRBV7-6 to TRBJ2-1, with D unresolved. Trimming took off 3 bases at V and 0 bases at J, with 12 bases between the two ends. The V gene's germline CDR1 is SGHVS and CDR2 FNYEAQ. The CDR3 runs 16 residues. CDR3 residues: CASSFRYGVSYNEQFF. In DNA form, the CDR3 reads TGTGCCAGCAGCTTTAGATACGGAGTCTCCTACAATGAGCAGTTCTTC.

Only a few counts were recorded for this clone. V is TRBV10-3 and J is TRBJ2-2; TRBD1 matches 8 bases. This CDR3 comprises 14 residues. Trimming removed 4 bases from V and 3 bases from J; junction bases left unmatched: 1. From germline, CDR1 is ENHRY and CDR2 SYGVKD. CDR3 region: CAISGQGHTGELFF. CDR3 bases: TGTGCCATCAGTGGACAGGGGCACACCGGGGAGCTGTTTTTT.

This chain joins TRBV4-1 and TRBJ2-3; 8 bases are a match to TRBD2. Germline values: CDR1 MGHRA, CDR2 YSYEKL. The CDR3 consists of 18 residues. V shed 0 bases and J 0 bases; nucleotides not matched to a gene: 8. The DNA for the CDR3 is TGCGCCAGCAGCCAAGATCCTCGGGGGGGCTCTAGCACAGATACGCAGTATTTT. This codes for CASSQDPRGGSSTDTQYF.

DNA of the CDR3: TGCGCCAGCAGCCAAGACGTGGAGACCCAGTACTTC. Its protein product is CASSQDVETQYF. J is TRBJ2-5 and V is TRBV4-1; no firm D call. Per the germline V gene, CDR1 is MGHRA and CDR2 is YSYEKL. V lost 0 bases and J lost 5, with 4 bases in between. This CDR3 contains 12 residues.

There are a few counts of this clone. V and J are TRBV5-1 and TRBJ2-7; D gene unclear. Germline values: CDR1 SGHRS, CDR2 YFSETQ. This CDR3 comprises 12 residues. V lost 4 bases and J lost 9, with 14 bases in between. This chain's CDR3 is CASSLGQQPQYF. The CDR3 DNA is TGCGCCAGCAGCCTTGGCCAACAGCCGCAGTACTTC.

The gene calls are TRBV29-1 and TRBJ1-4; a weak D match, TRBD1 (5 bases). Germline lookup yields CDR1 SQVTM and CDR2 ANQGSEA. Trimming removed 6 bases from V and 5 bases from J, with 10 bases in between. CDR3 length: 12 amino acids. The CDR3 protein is CSVTEKNEKLFF. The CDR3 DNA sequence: TGCAGCGTGACAGAGAAGAATGAAAAACTGTTTTTT.

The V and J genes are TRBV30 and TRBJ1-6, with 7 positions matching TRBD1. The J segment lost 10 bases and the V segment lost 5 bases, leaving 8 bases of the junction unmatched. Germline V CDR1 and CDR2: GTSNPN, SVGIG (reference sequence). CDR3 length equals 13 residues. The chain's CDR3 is CAWGAGGGSPLHF. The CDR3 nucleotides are TGTGCCTGGGGAGCAGGGGGAGGCTCACCCCTCCACTTT. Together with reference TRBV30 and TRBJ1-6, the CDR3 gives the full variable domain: SQTIHQWPATLVQPVGSPLSLECTVEGTSNPNLYWYRQAAGRGLQLLFYSVGIGQISSEVPQNLSASRPQDRQFILSSKKLLLSDSGFYLCAWGAGGGSPLHFGNGTRLTVT.

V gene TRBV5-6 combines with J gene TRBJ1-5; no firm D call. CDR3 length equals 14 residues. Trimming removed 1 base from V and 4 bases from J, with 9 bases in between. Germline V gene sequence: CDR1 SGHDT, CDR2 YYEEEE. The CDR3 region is CASSLRRVNQPQHF. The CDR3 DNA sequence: TGTGCCAGCAGCTTGAGGAGGGTAAATCAGCCCCAGCATTTT.

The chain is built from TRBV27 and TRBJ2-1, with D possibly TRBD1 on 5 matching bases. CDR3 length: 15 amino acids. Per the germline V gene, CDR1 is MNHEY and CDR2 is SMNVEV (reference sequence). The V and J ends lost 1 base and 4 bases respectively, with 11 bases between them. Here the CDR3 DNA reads TGTGCCAGCAGTTTATGGGGCATAGGTTACAATGAGCAGTTCTTC. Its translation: CASSLWGIGYNEQFF.